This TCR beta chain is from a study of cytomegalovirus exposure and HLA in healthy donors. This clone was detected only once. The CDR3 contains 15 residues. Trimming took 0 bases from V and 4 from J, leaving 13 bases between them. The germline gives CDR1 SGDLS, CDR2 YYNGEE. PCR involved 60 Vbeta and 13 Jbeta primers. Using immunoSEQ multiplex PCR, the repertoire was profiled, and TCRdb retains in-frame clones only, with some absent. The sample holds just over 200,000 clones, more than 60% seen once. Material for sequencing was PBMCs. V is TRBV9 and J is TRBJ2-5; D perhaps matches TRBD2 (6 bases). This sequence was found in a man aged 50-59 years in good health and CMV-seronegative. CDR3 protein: CASSVVSGVGETQYF. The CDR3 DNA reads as TGTGCCAGCAGCGTAGTTTCGGGAGTGGGAGAGACCCAGTACTTC. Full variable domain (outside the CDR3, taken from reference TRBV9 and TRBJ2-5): DSGVTQTPKHLITATGQRVTLRCSPRSGDLSVYWYQQSLDQGLQFLIQYYNGEERAKGNILERFSAQQFPDLHSELNLSSLELGDSALYFCASSVVSGVGETQYFGPGTRLLVL.